These T cell receptor beta chains were read from a single sample in a study of metastatic and nonmetastatic thyroid tumors. TCRdb re-called clones via MiXCR from the PCR reads. The sample includes some 26,000 clones, 20% of them seen just once. The sample comprised adjacent normal tissue. Receptor source: a female donor with papillary thyroid cancer or a benign thyroid nodule (not recorded which). Some clones in this sample may be carry-over from other donors' samples. Both conserved end residues are part of each CDR3. The D gene is left open where the match is weak. Some rows have no size entry. The others give once, few or many, or a class for an expanded clone.

cdr3_nt	cdr3_aa	clone_size	d_call	j_call	v_call
TGTGCCAGTAAGGACACCGACTTGGGTAGCCCTGAAGCTTTCTTT	CASKDTDLGSPEAFF	NA	NA	TRBJ1-1	TRBV19
TGCAGTGCTAGTCGGACTAGTCACTACGAGCAGTACTTC	CSASRTSHYEQYF	few	TRBD2	TRBJ2-7	TRBV20-1
TGTGCCAGCAGCTCCGGGACTAGAGTAAATGAGCAGTTCTTC	CASSSGTRVNEQFF	NA	TRBD2	TRBJ2-1	TRBV7-2
TGTGCCAGCAGGTTATCAGGGGGCGCTTACAATGAGCAGTTCTTC	CASRLSGGAYNEQFF	NA	TRBD1	TRBJ2-1	TRBV7-3
TGTGCCAGCAAGTTAGAGGGAAACACCATATATTTT	CASKLEGNTIYF	NA	NA	TRBJ1-3	TRBV6-9
TGTGCCAGCAGGCCCACAAGGACGAACACTGAAGCTTTCTTT	CASRPTRTNTEAFF	few	NA	TRBJ1-1	TRBV2
TGCAGTGCTAGAGCGGTAAACGTGAGGCCAGATACGCAGTATTTT	CSARAVNVRPDTQYF	NA	NA	TRBJ2-3	TRBV20-1
TGCGCCAGCAGCACCGGGTATGCGGGAGAAGGGGGCGAGAGGTACTTC	CASSTGYAGEGGERYF	NA	NA	TRBJ2-7	TRBV5-1
TGTGCCAGCAGTAAATCCCTTCTAGCGGGAGGAGACACAGATACGCAGTATTTT	CASSKSLLAGGDTDTQYF	many	TRBD2	TRBJ2-3	TRBV6-1
TGTGCCAGCAGCCGGGGACTAGCGGGAGAAGGGGAGCAGTTCTTC	CASSRGLAGEGEQFF	many	TRBD2	TRBJ2-1	TRBV7-9
TGTGCCAGCAGCCCCCAACTCGTGAATGAGCAGTTCTTC	CASSPQLVNEQFF	NA	NA	TRBJ2-1	TRBV12-3/TRBV12-4